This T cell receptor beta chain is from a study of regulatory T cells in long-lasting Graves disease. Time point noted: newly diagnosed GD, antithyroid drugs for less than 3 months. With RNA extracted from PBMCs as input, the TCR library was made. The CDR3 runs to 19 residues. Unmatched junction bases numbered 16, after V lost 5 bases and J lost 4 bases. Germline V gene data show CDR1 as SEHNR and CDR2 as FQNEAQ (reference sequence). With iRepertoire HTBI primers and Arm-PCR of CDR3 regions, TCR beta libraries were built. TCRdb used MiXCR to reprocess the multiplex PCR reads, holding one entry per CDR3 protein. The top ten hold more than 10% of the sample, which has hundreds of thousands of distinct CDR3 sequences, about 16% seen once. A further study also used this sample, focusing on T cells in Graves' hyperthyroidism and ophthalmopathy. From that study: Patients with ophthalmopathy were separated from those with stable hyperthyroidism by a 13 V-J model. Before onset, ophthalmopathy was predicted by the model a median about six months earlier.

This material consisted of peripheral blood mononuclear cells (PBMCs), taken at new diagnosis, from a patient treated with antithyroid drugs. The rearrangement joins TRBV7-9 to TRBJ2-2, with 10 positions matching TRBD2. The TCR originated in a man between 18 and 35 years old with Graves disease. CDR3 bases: TGTGCCAGCAGCCCCTCGGGACTAGCGATGGTGCCGGGCACCGGGGAGCTGTTTTTT. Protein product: CASSPSGLAMVPGTGELFF. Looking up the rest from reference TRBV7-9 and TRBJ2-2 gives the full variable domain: DTGVSQNPRHKITKRGQNVTFRCDPISEHNRLYWYRQTLGQGPEFLTYFQNEAQLEKSRLLSDRFSAERPKGSFSTLEIQRTEQGDSAMYLCASSPSGLAMVPGTGELFFGEGSRLTVL.